The T cell receptor (beta chain) under discussion was sequenced for a study of control samples from healthy donors and cancer patients. The ends were cut back, 4 bases at V and 2 bases at J, with 9 bases in the middle. Germline CDR1 reads GTSNPN; CDR2 reads SVGIG (reference sequence). CDR3 length equals 12 residues. Sequenced by immunoSEQ multiplex PCR; TCRdb stores in-frame clones only, minus some. Of 70,000 to 85,000 clones in the sample, around 80% were seen once. The chain couples TRBV30 to TRBJ2-7; no clear D gene. Sequencing was done on a sample of PBMCs. This TCR derives from a man in his 60s with head and neck cancer. The CDR3 DNA reads as TGTGCCTGGAAGAAGCAGGCCTACGAGCAGTACTTC. Its protein product is CAWKKQAYEQYF.